The 20 T cell receptor beta chains reported below all come from one sample, sequenced in a study of shared clonotypes between healthy human individuals. The assay was immunoSEQ multiplex PCR, and TCRdb's table has in-frame clones only and misses some. The data hold about 980,000 clones, with approximately 80% observed a single time. Sequenced: memory CD4+ T cells sorted from blood. The subset was: CD45RA-negative fraction. Every receptor here comes from a man between 18 and 29 years old in good health.

The chain has TRBV5-1 and TRBJ2-1; 9 nucleotides line up with TRBD2. The V gene end was trimmed by 2 bases and the J gene end by 8 bases; junction bases not matched to a gene: 11. The germline V gene encodes CDR1 SGHRS and CDR2 YFSETQ. The CDR3 extends over 16 amino acids. This chain's CDR3 is CASSLERGDLRDEQFF. The CDR3 DNA is TGCGCCAGCAGCTTAGAGCGGGGGGACCTTAGGGATGAGCAGTTCTTC.

V is TRBV19 and J is TRBJ1-4, with 10 bases identical to TRBD1. CDR1 is LNHDA, CDR2 SQIVND, per germline (reference sequence). The V segment lost 5 bases and the J segment 6 bases; nucleotides outside the gene matches: 6. CDR3 length: 15 amino acids. CDR3 in amino acids: CASSRSGTGDEKLFF. The CDR3 DNA reads as TGTGCCAGTAGTCGATCCGGGACAGGGGATGAAAAACTGTTTTTT. Full variable domain (outside the CDR3, taken from reference TRBV19 and TRBJ1-4): DGGITQSPKYLFRKEGQNVTLSCEQNLNHDAMYWYRQDPGQGLRLIYYSQIVNDFQKGDIAEGYSVSREKKESFPLTVTSAQKNPTAFYLCASSRSGTGDEKLFFGSGTQLSVL.

This rearrangement joins TRBV19 to TRBJ2-5; TRBD1 aligns across 9 bases. The germline V gene encodes CDR1 LNHDA and CDR2 SQIVND (reference sequence). The CDR3 is made up of 15 amino acids. After removal of 7 bases from V and 5 bases from J, the junction contained 11 bases not matched to a gene. The CDR3 sequence: CASTTSTGGQETQYF. The CDR3 DNA is TGTGCCAGTACGACCTCTACAGGGGGCCAGGAGACCCAGTACTTC.

There are a few counts of this clone. This chain connects TRBV6-4 to TRBJ1-1, with a tentative D call TRBD1 (6 bases). Germline V lookup: CDR1 MRHNA, CDR2 SNTAGT. The V gene lost 10 bases and the J gene lost 3 bases, with 18 bases spanning the gap. CDR3 size: 14 residues. The CDR3 loop reads CATVGGTKDTEAFF. CDR3 bases: TGTGCCACCGTAGGTGGGACAAAGGACACTGAAGCTTTCTTT.

Concerning this clone: This likely traces to a read error, being one base from a far larger clone. The V gene is TRBV7-8, the J gene TRBJ2-2, with no clear D. CDR1 is SGHVS, CDR2 FQNEAQ, per germline. This CDR3 contains 12 residues. The V gene lost 5 bases and the J gene lost 2 bases, with 3 bases spanning the gap. This chain's CDR3 is CASSTNTGELFF. CDR3 DNA sequence: TGTGCCAGCAGCACCAACACCGGGGAGCTGTTTTTT.

The chain is built from TRBV5-1 and TRBJ2-1; possibly TRBD2 for D (6 bases). Germline-derived CDR1 and CDR2 are SGHRS and YFSETQ. V lost 5 bases to trimming and J lost 6 bases, with 21 bases between them. The CDR3 consists of 16 residues. The CDR3 sequence: CASSLLPGLGGNEQFF. CDR3 sequence (DNA): TGCGCCAGCAGTTTGTTACCGGGACTTGGCGGCAATGAGCAGTTCTTC.

The sample holds a few counts of this clone. The V call is TRBV5-6, the J call TRBJ1-5; possible D gene TRBD1, 5 bases. Germline CDR1 reads SGHDT; CDR2 reads YYEEEE. The CDR3 totals 15 residues. Deletions cut 0 bases from V and 7 bases from J, with 14 bases between. DNA of the CDR3: TGTGCCAGCAGCTTGGGGATGGGGGAGGGGCAGCCCCAGCATTTT. Translated, it gives CASSLGMGEGQPQHF.

In DNA form, the CDR3 reads TGTGCCAGCAGCTTATATTGGGTGAACTACGAGCAGTACTTC. It codes for CASSLYWVNYEQYF. The chain has TRBV7-2 and TRBJ2-7; D call uncertain. The ends were cut back, 2 bases at V and 3 bases at J, with 11 bases in the middle. The CDR3 is 14 amino acids. The V gene's germline CDR1 is SGHTA and CDR2 FQGNSA.

The chain recombines TRBV21-1 with TRBJ2-7. TRBV21-1 is a recognized pseudogene. The CDR3 totals 9 residues. In DNA form, the CDR3 reads TGTGCCAGGGACTACGAGCAGTACTTC. Protein: CARDYEQYF.

This clone was counted once. CDR3 in DNA: TGTGCCTGGGGTGACAGCGTGAACACTGAAGCTTTCTTT. It specifies CAWGDSVNTEAFF. The J gene is TRBJ1-1, the V gene TRBV30; perhaps TRBD1 as D (5 bases). Trimming left V 5 bases short and J 0 bases short, with 10 bases between. Per the germline V gene, CDR1 is GTSNPN and CDR2 is SVGIG (reference sequence). The CDR3 contains 13 residues. Full variable domain (remainder filled in from reference TRBV30 and TRBJ1-1): SQTIHQWPATLVQPVGSPLSLECTVEGTSNPNLYWYRQAAGRGLQLLFYSVGIGQISSEVPQNLSASRPQDRQFILSSKKLLLSDSGFYLCAWGDSVNTEAFFGQGTRLTVV.

This chain connects TRBV28 to TRBJ1-5, with a weak D call TRBD1 (6 bases). V shed 7 bases and J shed 3 bases, with 10 bases lying between them. This CDR3 has 13 residues. Per germline, CDR1 MDHEN and CDR2 SYDVKM. The CDR3 here is CASMTGYNQPQHF. In DNA form, the CDR3 reads TGTGCCAGCATGACAGGTTACAATCAGCCCCAGCATTTT. The entire variable domain, with the rest obtained from reference TRBV28 and TRBJ1-5, is as follows: DVKVTQSSRYLVKRTGEKVFLECVQDMDHENMFWYRQDPGLGLRLIYFSYDVKMKEKGDIPEGYSVSREKKERFSLILESASTNQTSMYLCASMTGYNQPQHFGDGTRLSIL.

This clone has a handful of counts. The rearrangement joins TRBV5-1 to TRBJ1-5; D is undetermined. Germline CDR1 SGHRS, CDR2 YFSETQ. The CDR3 is 15 residues long. Trimming took 0 bases from V and 0 from J, leaving 7 bases between them. CDR3 nucleotides: TGCGCCAGCAGCTTGGAAGGTTATAGCAATCAGCCCCAGCATTTT. This encodes CASSLEGYSNQPQHF. Together with reference TRBV5-1 and TRBJ1-5, the CDR3 gives the full variable domain: KAGVTQTPRYLIKTRGQQVTLSCSPISGHRSVSWYQQTPGQGLQFLFEYFSETQRNKGNFPGRFSGRQFSNSRSEMNVSTLELGDSALYLCASSLEGYSNQPQHFGDGTRLSIL.

The chain employs TRBV2 and TRBJ2-7; D gene uncertain. The germline gives CDR1 SNHLY, CDR2 FYNNEI. The CDR3 contains 13 residues. The V end was cut by 3 bases, the J end by 1 base, with 7 bases between. Here the CDR3 DNA reads TGTGCCAGCAGTGAGATGATTTCCTACGAGCAGTACTTC. Translating gives CASSEMISYEQYF.

The chain uses TRBV5-1 and TRBJ2-4; weak D call: TRBD2 (6 bases). The CDR3 is made up of 15 amino acids. CDR1 SGHRS and CDR2 YFSETQ come from the germline V gene. Trimming took 1 base from V and 6 from J, leaving 14 bases between them. The CDR3 protein is CASSLTVGAGNIQYF. CDR3 in DNA: TGCGCCAGCAGCTTGACCGTCGGAGCGGGAAACATTCAGTACTTC.

This chain joins TRBV6-6 and TRBJ2-1, with D maybe TRBD2 (5 bases). The CDR3 has 13 residues. V gave up 2 bases and J gave up 7 bases, with 9 bases separating them. Germline CDR1 and CDR2: MNHNY and SVGAGI (reference sequence). DNA of the CDR3: TGTGCCAGCAGTTACGTAACGGGGAATGAGCAGTTCTTC. This translates into CASSYVTGNEQFF.

The genes are TRBV7-9 and TRBJ2-3, with D perhaps matching TRBD1 (5 bases). Trimming took off 5 bases at V and 0 bases at J, with 9 bases between the two ends. Germline V gene data show CDR1 as SEHNR and CDR2 as FQNEAQ (reference sequence). This CDR3 comprises 14 residues. This CDR3 reads CASSPTASTDTQYF. The CDR3 DNA reads as TGTGCCAGCAGCCCGACAGCAAGCACAGATACGCAGTATTTT.

Details on this clone: Other DNA sequences of this sample code for an identical CDR3. The chain is built from TRBV2 and TRBJ1-1; a possible D gene is TRBD1 (5 bases). The CDR3 length is 11 residues. Germline values: CDR1 SNHLY, CDR2 FYNNEI. V gave up 2 bases and J gave up 10 bases, with 8 bases separating them. CDR3 loop: CASSERGRAFF. Written as DNA, the CDR3 is TGTGCCAGCAGTGAAAGGGGCAGAGCTTTCTTT. The full variable domain, its missing parts supplied by reference TRBV2 and TRBJ1-1, is EPEVTQTPSHQVTQMGQEVILRCVPISNHLYFYWYRQILGQKVEFLVSFYNNEISEKSEIFDDQFSVERPDGSNFTLKIRSTKLEDSAMYFCASSERGRAFFGQGTRLTVV.

This chain links TRBV30 with TRBJ2-7; D gene uncertain. The CDR3 runs to 12 residues. Trimming shortened V by 5 bases and J by 0 bases, and 8 bases separated the two germline ends. Germline-derived CDR1 and CDR2 are GTSNPN and SVGIG (reference sequence). This CDR3 is CAWSYTSYEQYF. The CDR3 DNA follows: TGTGCCTGGTCCTATACCTCCTACGAGCAGTACTTC.

The rearrangement uses TRBV5-1 and TRBJ2-7; 7 bases match TRBD2. CDR3 size: 15 residues. V was clipped by 4 bases and J by 1 base; unmatched bases: 8. Germline CDR1 SGHRS, CDR2 YFSETQ. The CDR3, as DNA: TGCGCCAGCAGCGAATCCCTAGCGGCTTCCTACGAGCAGTACTTC. As protein: CASSESLAASYEQYF.

At least ten counts were recorded for this clone. This CDR3 is CASSYSRQKNTEAFF. The CDR3, as DNA: TGTGCCAGCAGTTACTCGAGGCAGAAGAACACTGAAGCTTTCTTT. V is TRBV6-5 and J is TRBJ1-1; no clear D. The CDR3 has 15 amino acids. Trimming took off 0 bases at V and 1 base at J, with 9 bases between the two ends. CDR1 is MNHEY, CDR2 SVGAGI, per germline.